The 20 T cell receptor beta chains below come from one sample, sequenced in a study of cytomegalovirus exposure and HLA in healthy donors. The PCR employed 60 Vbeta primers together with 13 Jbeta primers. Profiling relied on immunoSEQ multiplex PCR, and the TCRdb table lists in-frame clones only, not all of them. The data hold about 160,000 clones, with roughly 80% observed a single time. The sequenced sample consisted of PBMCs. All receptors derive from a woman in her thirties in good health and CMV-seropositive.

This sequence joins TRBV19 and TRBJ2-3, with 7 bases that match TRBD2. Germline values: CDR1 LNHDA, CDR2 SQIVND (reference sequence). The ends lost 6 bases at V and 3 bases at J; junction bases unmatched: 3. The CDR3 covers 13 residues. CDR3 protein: CASRDGGTDTQYF. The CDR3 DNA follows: TGTGCCAGTAGAGACGGGGGGACAGATACGCAGTATTTT.

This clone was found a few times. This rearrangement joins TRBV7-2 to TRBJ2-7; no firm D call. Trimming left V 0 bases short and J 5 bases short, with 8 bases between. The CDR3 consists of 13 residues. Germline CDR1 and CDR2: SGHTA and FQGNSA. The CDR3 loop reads CASSLANRDEQYF. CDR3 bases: TGTGCCAGCAGCTTAGCAAACCGGGACGAGCAGTACTTC.

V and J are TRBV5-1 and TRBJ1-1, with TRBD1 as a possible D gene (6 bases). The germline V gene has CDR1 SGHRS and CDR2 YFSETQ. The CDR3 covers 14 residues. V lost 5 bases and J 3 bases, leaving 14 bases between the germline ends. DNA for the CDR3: TGCGCCAGCAGATTTTTAAGGGGGTACACTGAAGCTTTCTTT. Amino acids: CASRFLRGYTEAFF.

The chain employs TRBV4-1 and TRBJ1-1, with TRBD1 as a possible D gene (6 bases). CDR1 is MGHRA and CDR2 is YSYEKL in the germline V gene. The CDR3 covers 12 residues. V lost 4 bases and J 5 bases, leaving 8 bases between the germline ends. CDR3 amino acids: CASSPRGTEAFF. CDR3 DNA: TGCGCCAGCAGCCCCAGGGGTACTGAAGCTTTCTTT.

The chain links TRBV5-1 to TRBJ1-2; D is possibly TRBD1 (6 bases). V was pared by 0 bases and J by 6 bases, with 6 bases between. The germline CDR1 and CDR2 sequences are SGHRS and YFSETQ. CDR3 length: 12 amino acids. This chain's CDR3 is CASSLEGDGYTF. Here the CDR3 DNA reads TGCGCCAGCAGCTTGGAGGGGGATGGCTACACCTTC.

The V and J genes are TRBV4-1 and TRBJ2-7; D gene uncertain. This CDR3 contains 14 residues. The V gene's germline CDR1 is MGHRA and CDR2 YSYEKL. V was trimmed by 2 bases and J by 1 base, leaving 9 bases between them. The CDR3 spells CASSQTRVSYEQYF. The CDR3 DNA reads TGCGCCAGCAGCCAAACCCGGGTTTCCTACGAGCAGTACTTC.

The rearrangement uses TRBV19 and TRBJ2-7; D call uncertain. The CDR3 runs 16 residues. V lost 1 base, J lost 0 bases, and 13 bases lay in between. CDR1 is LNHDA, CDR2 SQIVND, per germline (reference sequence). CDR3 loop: CASSIGDTSSSYEQYF. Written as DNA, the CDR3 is TGTGCCAGTAGTATAGGCGACACAAGTTCCTCCTACGAGCAGTACTTC.

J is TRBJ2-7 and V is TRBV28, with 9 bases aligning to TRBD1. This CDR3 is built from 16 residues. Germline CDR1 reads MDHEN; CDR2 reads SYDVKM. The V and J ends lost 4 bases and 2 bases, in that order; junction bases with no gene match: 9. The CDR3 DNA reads TGTGCCAGCAGTTATCCCACGGGACAGGGTCCCTACGAGCAGTACTTC. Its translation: CASSYPTGQGPYEQYF.

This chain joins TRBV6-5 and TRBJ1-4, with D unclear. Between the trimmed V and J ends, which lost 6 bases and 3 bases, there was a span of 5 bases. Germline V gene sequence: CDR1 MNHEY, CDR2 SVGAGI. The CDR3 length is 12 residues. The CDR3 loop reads CASRASNEKLFF. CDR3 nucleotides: TGTGCCAGCAGGGCTTCTAATGAAAAACTGTTTTTT.

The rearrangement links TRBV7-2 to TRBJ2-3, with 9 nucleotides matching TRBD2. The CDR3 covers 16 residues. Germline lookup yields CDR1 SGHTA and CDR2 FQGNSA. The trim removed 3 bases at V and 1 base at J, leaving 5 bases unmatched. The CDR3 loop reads CASSFKERGGTDTQYF. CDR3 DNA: TGTGCCAGCAGCTTTAAGGAGCGGGGGGGCACAGATACGCAGTATTTT.

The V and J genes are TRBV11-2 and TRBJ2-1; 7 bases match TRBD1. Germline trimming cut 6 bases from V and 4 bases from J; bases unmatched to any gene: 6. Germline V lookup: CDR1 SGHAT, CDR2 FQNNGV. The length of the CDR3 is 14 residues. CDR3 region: CASSLGQLYNEQFF. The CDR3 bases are TGTGCCAGCAGTTTGGGACAGCTTTACAATGAGCAGTTCTTC.

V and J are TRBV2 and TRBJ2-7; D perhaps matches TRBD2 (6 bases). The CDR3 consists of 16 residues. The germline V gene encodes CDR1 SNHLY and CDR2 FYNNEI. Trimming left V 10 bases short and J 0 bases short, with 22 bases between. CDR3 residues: CATKISGTAYSYEQYF. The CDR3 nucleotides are TGTGCCACCAAAATATCCGGGACTGCTTACTCCTACGAGCAGTACTTC.

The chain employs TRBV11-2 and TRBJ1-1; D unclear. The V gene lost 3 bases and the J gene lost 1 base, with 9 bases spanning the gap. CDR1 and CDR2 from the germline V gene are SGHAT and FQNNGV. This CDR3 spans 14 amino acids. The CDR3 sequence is CASSFSVQNTEAFF. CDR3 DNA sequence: TGTGCCAGCAGCTTCTCGGTCCAGAACACTGAAGCTTTCTTT.

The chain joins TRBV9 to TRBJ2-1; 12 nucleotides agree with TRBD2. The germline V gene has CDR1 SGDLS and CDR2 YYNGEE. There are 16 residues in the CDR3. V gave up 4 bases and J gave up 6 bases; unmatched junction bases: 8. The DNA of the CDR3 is TGTGCCAGCAGCCCCCACCTAGCGGGGGGGATCAATGAGCAGTTCTTC. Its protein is CASSPHLAGGINEQFF. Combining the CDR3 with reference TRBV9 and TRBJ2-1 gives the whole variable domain DSGVTQTPKHLITATGQRVTLRCSPRSGDLSVYWYQQSLDQGLQFLIQYYNGEERAKGNILERFSAQQFPDLHSELNLSSLELGDSALYFCASSPHLAGGINEQFFGPGTRLTVL.

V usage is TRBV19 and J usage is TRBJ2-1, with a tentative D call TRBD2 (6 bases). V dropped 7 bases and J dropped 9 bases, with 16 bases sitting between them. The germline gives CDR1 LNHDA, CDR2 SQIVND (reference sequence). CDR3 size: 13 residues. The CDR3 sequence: CASKGRRDGEQFF. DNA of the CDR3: TGTGCCAGTAAGGGACGGAGGGACGGTGAGCAGTTCTTC.

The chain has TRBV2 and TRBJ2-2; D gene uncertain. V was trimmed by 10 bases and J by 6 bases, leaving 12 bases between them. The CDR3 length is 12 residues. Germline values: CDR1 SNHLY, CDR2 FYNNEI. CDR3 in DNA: TGTGCCACCTTTTCGGTCGCCGGGGAGCTGTTTTTT. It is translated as CATFSVAGELFF.

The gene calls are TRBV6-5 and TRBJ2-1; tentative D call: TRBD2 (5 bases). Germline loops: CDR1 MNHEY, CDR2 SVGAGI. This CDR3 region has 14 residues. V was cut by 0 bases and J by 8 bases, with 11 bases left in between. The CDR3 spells CASSYSRAGHEQFF. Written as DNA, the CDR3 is TGTGCCAGCAGTTACTCGAGGGCTGGCCATGAGCAGTTCTTC.

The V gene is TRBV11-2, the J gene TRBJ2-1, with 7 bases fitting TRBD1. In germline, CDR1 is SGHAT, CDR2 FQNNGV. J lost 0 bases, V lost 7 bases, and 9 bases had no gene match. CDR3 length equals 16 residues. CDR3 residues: CASTTRGQRSYNEQFF. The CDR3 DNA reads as TGTGCCAGCACCACTCGGGGACAGCGCTCCTACAATGAGCAGTTCTTC.

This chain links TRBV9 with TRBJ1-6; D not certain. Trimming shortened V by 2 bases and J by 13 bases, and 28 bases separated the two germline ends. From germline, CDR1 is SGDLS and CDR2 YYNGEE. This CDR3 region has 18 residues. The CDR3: CASSVTPYGRPIGPPLHF. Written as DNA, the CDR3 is TGTGCCAGCAGCGTTACCCCCTACGGGAGGCCAATAGGACCCCCCCTCCACTTT.

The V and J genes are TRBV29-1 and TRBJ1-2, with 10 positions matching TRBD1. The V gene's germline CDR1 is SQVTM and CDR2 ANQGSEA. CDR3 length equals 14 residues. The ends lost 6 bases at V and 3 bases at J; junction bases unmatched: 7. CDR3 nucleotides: TGCAGCGTCAAATCCGGGACAGGGGACTATGGCTACACCTTC. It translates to CSVKSGTGDYGYTF.